This TCR beta chain was sequenced during a study of blood T cell repertoires in COVID-19. This clone was seen a single time. Trimming removed 4 bases from V and 2 bases from J; junction bases left unmatched: 3. The CDR3 consists of 14 residues. Germline V gives CDR1 LGHDT, CDR2 YNNKEL (reference sequence). Libraries were prepared by immunoSEQ multiplex PCR; TCRdb keeps only in-frame clonotypes and omits some of them. The sample lists a few hundred thousand clones, 89% occurring once. The sample consisted of peripheral blood. The clonotype comes from a woman aged 25 to 39 with COVID-19, enrolled during active disease. The gene calls are TRBV3-1 (or the pseudogene TRBV3-2) and TRBJ2-5, with TRBD1 matching over 8 bases. DNA for the CDR3: TGTGCCAGCAGCCTACGACAGGGGCAAGAGACCCAGTACTTC. This gives the protein CASSLRQGQETQYF.